This entry lists 5 T cell receptor beta chains sequenced from one sample in a study of Graves' ophthalmopathy and Graves' hyperthyroidism. The study amplified TCR beta CDR3 regions using RNA transcripts. Scientists carried out first-round RT-PCR using HTBI primers and then a second-round multiplex PCR. TCRdb ran MiXCR on the multiplex PCR reads and lists one entry per CDR3 protein. The sample holds hundreds of thousands of distinct CDR3 sequences, over 20% seen once. Sample: peripheral blood. The receptors shown here come from a woman aged 18 to 35 with stable Graves' hyperthyroidism. Some clones in this sample may be carry-over from other donors' samples.

This clonotype was detected ten times or more. CDR3 in amino acids: CASSYSLGGTAKNIQYF. In DNA, the CDR3 is TGTGCCAGCAGTTACTCATTAGGGGGCACAGCCAAAAACATTCAGTACTTC. This sequence joins TRBV6-5 and TRBJ2-4, with 7 bases identical to TRBD1. Germline trimming cut 0 bases from V and 0 bases from J; bases unmatched to any gene: 5. Germline CDR1 MNHEY, CDR2 SVGAGI. This CDR3 region has 17 residues.

There are many counts of this clonotype. The rearrangement uses TRBV28 and TRBJ2-7, with D unresolved. Trimming removed 7 bases from V and 9 bases from J, with 19 bases in between. The germline V gene has CDR1 MDHEN and CDR2 SYDVKM. The CDR3 has 13 amino acids. The chain's CDR3 is CASNDWYLLGQYF. CDR3 sequence (DNA): TGTGCCAGCAACGACTGGTACCTACTGGGGCAGTACTTC.

In regard to this clonotype: Compared with germline, one end of the junction differs, possibly owing to a read error. The chain combines TRBV19 with TRBJ1-5; no definite D call. The V gene's germline CDR1 is LNHDA and CDR2 SQIVND (reference sequence). The CDR3 is 14 residues long. The CDR3 DNA is TGTGCCAGTAGTAAAGTTTATAGCAATCAGCCTCAGCATTTT. This codes for CASSKVYSNQPQHF.

Many counts were recorded for this clonotype. The chain links TRBV11-2 to TRBJ1-2; no firm D call. Germline assignment: CDR1 SGHAT and CDR2 FQNNGV. V lost 2 bases and J lost 4, with 14 bases in between. There are 15 residues in the CDR3. CDR3 sequence: CASSLWPGDLYGYTF. Here the CDR3 DNA reads TGTGCCAGCAGCTTATGGCCGGGTGACCTCTATGGCTACACCTTC.

This clonotype was counted many times. V is TRBV4-2 and J is TRBJ2-7; possibly TRBD1 for D (5 bases). The germline CDR1 and CDR2 sequences are LGHNA and YNFKEQ. The CDR3 is 16 amino acids. V was pared by 0 bases and J by 0 bases, with 12 bases between. In DNA, the CDR3 is TGTGCCAGCAGCCAAGAAGGCAGGGCCCTCTCCTACGAGCAGTACTTC. It yields the protein CASSQEGRALSYEQYF.